Each of the 24 T cell receptor beta chains below was sequenced from the same sample in a study of Ad26.COV2.S vaccination and SARS-CoV-2 variants. Treatment given: some 20 received Ad26.COV2.S at low or high dose, single or two shots; 5 received placebo; per-sample allocation not given. The investigators took samples on day 63 after the first vaccine or placebo injection. TCRdb's table, derived via immunoSEQ multiplex PCR, lists solely in-frame clones and lacks some. The sample records about 350,000 clones, around nine tenths being singletons. The source material was peripheral blood, sampled in a trial of Ad26.COV2.S vaccine versus placebo. All receptors derive from a person aged 18 to 65 who received the Ad26.COV2.S COVID-19 vaccine or a placebo.

The chain combines TRBV5-1 with TRBJ1-2; perhaps TRBD1 as D (6 bases). This CDR3 is 15 amino acids long. CDR1 and CDR2 (germline): SGHRS, YFSETQ. Trimming took off 4 bases at V and 2 bases at J, with 15 bases between the two ends. The CDR3 sequence: CASSGSTGTNYGYTF. The DNA of the CDR3 is TGCGCCAGCAGCGGTAGCACAGGGACCAACTATGGCTACACCTTC.

The gene calls are TRBV2 and TRBJ1-5; TRBD1 matches at 9 bases. CDR3 length: 15 residues. The V gene end was trimmed by 5 bases and the J gene end by 6 bases; junction bases not matched to a gene: 8. Germline CDR1 and CDR2: SNHLY and FYNNEI. CDR3 in DNA: TGTGCCAGCAGTCGTTCTACAGGGGGCGGTCAGCCCCAGCATTTT. It encodes CASSRSTGGGQPQHF.

This clone was observed a single time. CDR3 protein: CASSPTGRPQFF. CDR3 coding DNA: TGTGCCAGCAGCCCGACCGGGAGGCCGCAGTTCTTC. V and J are TRBV5-8 and TRBJ2-1, with 7 bases that match TRBD2. Trimming removed 4 bases from V and 12 bases from J; junction bases left unmatched: 7. Looked up from germline, CDR1 is SGHTS and CDR2 is YDEGEE. The CDR3 has 12 amino acids. Full variable domain (remainder filled in from reference TRBV5-8 and TRBJ2-1): EAGVTQSPTHLIKTRGQQATLRCSPISGHTSVYWYQQALGLGLQFLLWYDEGEERNRGNFPPRFSGRQFPNYSSELNVNALELEDSALYLCASSPTGRPQFFGPGTRLTVL.

This clone was seen only once. This sequence joins TRBV24-1 and TRBJ1-5; TRBD1 aligns across 10 bases. This CDR3 spans 12 amino acids. Trimming took 9 bases from V and 6 from J; bases not matched to a gene: 1. Germline lookup yields CDR1 KGHDR and CDR2 SFDVKD. DNA of the CDR3: TGTGCCACCGGACAGGGGGGTCAGCCCCAGCATTTT. This gives the protein CATGQGGQPQHF.

The V gene is TRBV7-9, the J gene TRBJ2-3, with 8 bases that match TRBD2. With V trimmed by 2 bases and J by 3 bases, 16 bases remained unmatched. Germline V lookup: CDR1 SEHNR, CDR2 FQNEAQ (reference sequence). The CDR3 is made up of 19 amino acids. The CDR3 reads CASSLIEKREIELTDTQYF. The CDR3 DNA follows: TGTGCCAGCAGCTTAATCGAAAAGCGGGAGATCGAGCTGACAGATACGCAGTATTTT.

The chain couples TRBV10-3 to TRBJ2-1; 10 bases are shared with TRBD1. Germline V gene sequence: CDR1 ENHRY, CDR2 SYGVKD. The CDR3 runs 14 residues. With 6 bases clipped from V and 8 bases from J, the junction kept 7 bases outside the gene matches. CDR3 nucleotides: TGTGCCATCAGGGGGGACAGGGGAGGTCATGAGCAGTTCTTC. It encodes CAIRGDRGGHEQFF.

The chain employs TRBV4-1 and TRBJ2-2; D gene ambiguous. Per the germline V gene, CDR1 is MGHRA and CDR2 is YSYEKL. The CDR3 sequence is 15 residues long. Trimming cost V 1 base and J 4 bases, with 10 bases left between them. DNA of the CDR3: TGCGCCAGCAGCCAAGGGCGAACAGCCACCGGGGAGCTGTTTTTT. It yields the protein CASSQGRTATGELFF.

The chain couples TRBV3-1 (or the pseudogene TRBV3-2) to TRBJ2-7; no firm D call. In germline, CDR1 is LGHDT, CDR2 YNNKEL (reference sequence). The CDR3 contains 12 residues. Trimming took off 2 bases at V and 3 bases at J, with 5 bases between the two ends. The chain's CDR3 is CASSQSYYEQYF. In DNA, the CDR3 is TGTGCCAGCAGCCAATCCTACTACGAGCAGTACTTC.

The genes are TRBV5-4 and TRBJ2-2; 7 bases agree with TRBD1. Germline CDR1 and CDR2: SGHNT and YYREEE (reference sequence). This CDR3 has 14 amino acids. The J segment lost 4 bases and the V segment lost 7 bases, leaving 7 bases of the junction unmatched. The CDR3 is CASRHRGGTGELFF. The CDR3 nucleotides are TGTGCCAGCCGACACAGGGGCGGCACCGGGGAGCTGTTTTTT.

The rearrangement links TRBV18 to TRBJ2-1; a weak D match, TRBD2 (6 bases). V lost 2 bases, J lost 5 bases, and 13 bases lay in between. CDR1 is KGHSH, CDR2 LQKENI, per germline. The CDR3 length is 15 residues. The CDR3 here is CASSPSASDHNEQFF. CDR3 in DNA: TGTGCCAGCTCACCAAGTGCTAGCGACCACAATGAGCAGTTCTTC.

This clone has a handful of counts. Other nucleotide sequences from this sample produce the same CDR3. The DNA for the CDR3 is TGCGCCAGCAGCCAAGGCACCAAGTTGAACACTGAAGCTTTCTTT. Its translation is CASSQGTKLNTEAFF. The chain is built from TRBV4-3 and TRBJ1-1; the D is unclear. The CDR3 has 15 residues. CDR1 and CDR2 from the germline V gene are LGHNA and YSLEER. V gave up 1 base and J gave up 0 bases, with 9 bases separating them.

This chain uses TRBV4-1 with TRBJ2-5, with D possibly being TRBD2 (5 bases). The CDR3 is 17 amino acids. Germline-derived CDR1 and CDR2 are MGHRA and YSYEKL. V was pared by 1 base and J by 4 bases, with 19 bases between. The CDR3 loop is CASSQGGGRILGETQYF. The CDR3 coding sequence is TGCGCCAGCAGCCAAGGAGGAGGCAGAATCTTGGGAGAGACCCAGTACTTC.

This chain joins TRBV2 and TRBJ2-7; 12 bases fit TRBD2. Germline-derived CDR1 and CDR2 are SNHLY and FYNNEI. This CDR3 contains 16 residues. V lost 4 bases, J lost 2 bases, and 6 bases stayed unmatched. The CDR3 DNA reads as TGTGCCAGCAGTGCCCTGTCTAGCGGGAGGGCCTACGAGCAGTACTTC. Translation gives CASSALSSGRAYEQYF.

The chain carries TRBV11-2 and TRBJ2-7; no clear D. The CDR3 has 15 amino acids. V was pared by 1 base and J by 4 bases, with 14 bases between. The germline V gene has CDR1 SGHAT and CDR2 FQNNGV. CDR3 sequence (DNA): TGTGCCAGCAGCTTAGCGCCAGAGTCTCCATACGAGCAGTACTTC. Its translation is CASSLAPESPYEQYF.

This chain joins TRBV9 and TRBJ1-2; 10 bases map to TRBD1. V lost 2 bases, J lost 4 bases, and 11 bases stayed unmatched. Germline assignment: CDR1 SGDLS and CDR2 YYNGEE. This CDR3 is 17 amino acids long. In DNA form, the CDR3 reads TGTGCCAGCAGCGTGAATTTACTGGACAGGGGGGGCTATGGCTACACCTTC. It codes for CASSVNLLDRGGYGYTF. The full variable domain, its missing parts supplied by reference TRBV9 and TRBJ1-2, is DSGVTQTPKHLITATGQRVTLRCSPRSGDLSVYWYQQSLDQGLQFLIQYYNGEERAKGNILERFSAQQFPDLHSELNLSSLELGDSALYFCASSVNLLDRGGYGYTFGSGTRLTVV.

J is TRBJ2-7 and V is TRBV20-1; no firm D call. V lost 3 bases and J lost 2, with 5 bases in between. The CDR3 loop spans 11 amino acids. CDR1 and CDR2 from the germline V gene are DFQATT and SNEGSKA (reference sequence). The CDR3 DNA is TGCAGTGCTAGGGGGACCTACGAGCAGTACTTC. Its protein is CSARGTYEQYF.

The V call is TRBV1, the J call TRBJ2-2; no DNA check was done on the table's D call, TRBD2. TRBV1 corresponds to a pseudogene. This CDR3 region has 18 residues. The CDR3: CTSSQGRTSGGKGGELFF. The CDR3, as DNA: TGCACCAGCAGCCAGGGGAGGACTAGCGGGGGGAAAGGCGGGGAGCTGTTTTTT.

Only one count was recorded for this clone. This chain uses TRBV30 with TRBJ1-4, with 10 bases fitting TRBD1. This CDR3 is 18 amino acids long. Germline trimming cut 3 bases from V and 2 bases from J; bases unmatched to any gene: 12. Germline-derived CDR1 and CDR2 are GTSNPN and SVGIG (reference sequence). The CDR3 nucleotides read TGTGCCTGGAGCCCTAGAGTGGACAGGGGGAGTACTAATGAAAAACTGTTTTTT. Its translation is CAWSPRVDRGSTNEKLFF. Full variable domain (missing parts from reference TRBV30 and TRBJ1-4): SQTIHQWPATLVQPVGSPLSLECTVEGTSNPNLYWYRQAAGRGLQLLFYSVGIGQISSEVPQNLSASRPQDRQFILSSKKLLLSDSGFYLCAWSPRVDRGSTNEKLFFGSGTQLSVL.

The rearrangement links TRBV7-2 to TRBJ2-7; D is perhaps TRBD1 (6 bases). The CDR3 extends over 15 amino acids. V was trimmed by 1 base and J by 2 bases, leaving 12 bases between them. Germline V gives CDR1 SGHTA, CDR2 FQGNSA. The CDR3 nucleotides are TGTGCCAGCAGCTTAGAAGGGACAATTACCTACGAGCAGTACTTC. It specifies CASSLEGTITYEQYF.

The sample holds a few counts of this clone. The chain is built from TRBV28 and TRBJ2-2; D gene ambiguous. V was clipped by 6 bases and J by 1 base, with 15 bases between them. The CDR3 runs to 16 residues. CDR1 is MDHEN and CDR2 is SYDVKM in the germline V gene. CDR3 loop: CASSETVYLNTGELFF. CDR3 nucleotide sequence: TGTGCCAGCAGCGAAACAGTATACCTGAACACCGGGGAGCTGTTTTTT.

This clone was seen a single time. The chain uses TRBV7-2 and TRBJ2-1, with a weak D call TRBD1 (5 bases). CDR3 length equals 14 residues. V shed 7 bases and J shed 5 bases, with 15 bases lying between them. Germline CDR1 and CDR2: SGHTA and FQGNSA. The CDR3 DNA reads as TGTGCCAGCACCCGAAAGGCCAGGGACAATGAGCAGTTCTTC. It translates to CASTRKARDNEQFF.

This clone came up once. The chain combines TRBV18 with TRBJ2-1; D gene ambiguous. The CDR3 sequence is 13 residues long. Trimming cost V 5 bases and J 2 bases, with 7 bases left between them. Germline CDR1 reads KGHSH; CDR2 reads LQKENI. The CDR3 reads CASSSDTYNEQFF. For the CDR3, the DNA is TGTGCCAGCTCATCTGACACCTACAATGAGCAGTTCTTC.

J is TRBJ2-1 and V is TRBV27, with TRBD1 matching 10 bases. Germline V gene lookup returns CDR1 MNHEY and CDR2 SMNVEV (reference sequence). This CDR3 has 13 residues. With 7 bases clipped from V and 7 bases from J, the junction kept 4 bases outside the gene matches. The DNA of the CDR3 is TGTGCCAGCACGGGACAGGGGTTAAATGAGCAGTTCTTC. It specifies CASTGQGLNEQFF.

This sequence joins TRBV9 and TRBJ1-2; D possibly corresponds to TRBD1 (6 bases). Germline loops: CDR1 SGDLS, CDR2 YYNGEE. V was cut by 6 bases and J by 2 bases, with 14 bases left in between. The CDR3 length is 14 residues. The CDR3 protein is CASKGGGDNYGYTF. CDR3 bases: TGTGCCAGCAAAGGAGGGGGGGACAACTATGGCTACACCTTC.